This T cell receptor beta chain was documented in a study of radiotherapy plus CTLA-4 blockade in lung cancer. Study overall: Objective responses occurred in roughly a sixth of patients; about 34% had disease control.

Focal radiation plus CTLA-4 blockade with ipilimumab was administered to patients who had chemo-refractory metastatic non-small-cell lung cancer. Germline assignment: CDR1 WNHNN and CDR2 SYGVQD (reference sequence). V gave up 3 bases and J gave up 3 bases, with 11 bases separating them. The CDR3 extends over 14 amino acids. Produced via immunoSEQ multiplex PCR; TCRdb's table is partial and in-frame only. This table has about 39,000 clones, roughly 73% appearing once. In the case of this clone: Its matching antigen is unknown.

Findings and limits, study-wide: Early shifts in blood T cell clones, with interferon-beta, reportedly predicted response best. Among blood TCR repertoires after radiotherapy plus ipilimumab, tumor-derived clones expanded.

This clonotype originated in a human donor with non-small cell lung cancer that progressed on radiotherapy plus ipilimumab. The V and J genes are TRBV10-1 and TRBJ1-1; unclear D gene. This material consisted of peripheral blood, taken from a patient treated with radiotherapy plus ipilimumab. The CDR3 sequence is CASSDHGRDTEAFF. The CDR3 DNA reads TGCGCCAGCAGTGACCATGGGCGGGACACTGAAGCTTTCTTT.